This T cell receptor beta chain is from a study of OX40 agonist ivuxolimab in advanced cancers. Overall study: The study enrolled dose-escalation patients with hepatocellular carcinoma, melanoma, renal cell or head and neck cancer.

Produced via immunoSEQ multiplex PCR; TCRdb's table is partial and in-frame only. The sample includes over 5,000 clones, around 74% seen only once; the top ten take around a quarter. As concerns this clone: Its antigen is unknown.

Study-wide findings and caveats: No antigen was identified for the clonally expanded peripheral T cells. Patients with a partial response at 0.1-3.0 mg/kg had among the lowest clonal expansion. Blood T cells, both CD4+ and CD8+, expanded clonally by week 6 at 0.1 to 3.0 mg/kg.

The receptor's source is an adult with an advanced solid tumor such as melanoma, head and neck, liver or kidney cancer. The specimen comprised CD4+ or CD8+ T cells sorted from blood, sampled in a trial of the OX40 agonist ivuxolimab.

CDR3 amino acids: CASRHDRGDTQYF. The CDR3 region has the DNA TGTGCCAGCAGACACGACAGGGGTGATACGCAGTATTTT. The chain recombines TRBV7-9 with TRBJ2-3; 8 nucleotides line up with TRBD1. The CDR3 is 13 amino acids. The junction had 5 bases not matched to a gene; V was cut back by 6 bases and J by 6 bases. Germline assignment: CDR1 SEHNR and CDR2 FQNEAQ (reference sequence).